The 7 T cell receptor beta chains in this list originate from one sample, sequenced in a study of blood T cell repertoires in COVID-19. Here immunoSEQ multiplex PCR was the method, and the copy in TCRdb shows in-frame clones only, minus some. The sample lists about 350,000 clones, roughly nine tenths occurring once. Material: peripheral blood. The receptors stem from a woman in her sixties with COVID-19, enrolled during active disease.

The chain combines TRBV5-4 with TRBJ1-6; TRBD1 agrees at 10 bases. The CDR3 is 15 residues long. Germline V CDR1 and CDR2: SGHNT, YYREEE (reference sequence). The ends lost 3 bases at V and 10 bases at J; junction bases unmatched: 7. The CDR3 loop reads CASSSRQGARSPLHF. The DNA of the CDR3 is TGTGCCAGCAGCTCCCGACAGGGGGCTCGGTCACCCCTCCACTTT.

The rearrangement joins TRBV5-1 to TRBJ1-2; a possible D gene is TRBD1 (5 bases). V was clipped by 4 bases and J by 0 bases, with 13 bases between them. There are 15 residues in the CDR3. The germline gives CDR1 SGHRS, CDR2 YFSETQ. The CDR3: CASSPGNSANYGYTF. In DNA form, the CDR3 reads TGCGCCAGCAGCCCAGGGAACAGCGCTAACTATGGCTACACCTTC.

This chain connects TRBV9 to TRBJ1-2; D ambiguous. Trimming removed 8 bases at V and 0 bases at J, with 14 bases between. Germline V gives CDR1 SGDLS, CDR2 YYNGEE. The CDR3 length is 14 residues. The CDR3 sequence: CARITELTNYGYTF. The CDR3 DNA is TGTGCCAGAATAACAGAGCTAACTAACTATGGCTACACCTTC. Complete variable domain (other parts from reference TRBV9 and TRBJ1-2): DSGVTQTPKHLITATGQRVTLRCSPRSGDLSVYWYQQSLDQGLQFLIQYYNGEERAKGNILERFSAQQFPDLHSELNLSSLELGDSALYFCARITELTNYGYTFGSGTRLTVV.

The chain employs TRBV20-1 and TRBJ2-7; 7 bases are a match to TRBD1. Germline CDR1 DFQATT, CDR2 SNEGSKA (reference sequence). CDR3 length: 15 amino acids. Losses at the gene ends were 3 bases for V and 3 bases for J; bases not matched to a gene: 11. CDR3 amino acids: CSASRTGTVFYEQYF. The CDR3 region has the DNA TGCAGTGCTAGTCGTACCGGGACAGTTTTCTACGAGCAGTACTTC.

The J gene is TRBJ2-1, the V gene TRBV11-3, with 10 positions matching TRBD2. The CDR3 is 16 residues long. Unmatched junction bases numbered 4, after V lost 0 bases and J lost 5 bases. Germline CDR1 is SGHNT and CDR2 is YENEEA. CDR3 residues: CASSLEASGGHNEQFF. For the CDR3, the DNA is TGTGCCAGCAGCTTAGAAGCTAGCGGGGGCCACAATGAGCAGTTCTTC.

This chain joins TRBV28 and TRBJ1-2, with D possibly being TRBD1 (5 bases). Germline CDR1 is MDHEN and CDR2 is SYDVKM. The CDR3 has 15 residues. Trimming took off 3 bases at V and 2 bases at J, with 13 bases between the two ends. CDR3 DNA: TGTGCCAGCAGTTTTGGAGGGGCGGGGAACTATGGCTACACCTTC. Its translation: CASSFGGAGNYGYTF.

The chain couples TRBV5-4 to TRBJ2-3; the match to TRBD2 covers 7 bases. Germline V CDR1 and CDR2: SGHNT, YYREEE (reference sequence). After removal of 6 bases from V and 3 bases from J, the junction contained 10 bases not matched to a gene. This CDR3 has 15 residues. This chain's CDR3 is CASTFGGRGTDTQYF. The DNA for the CDR3 is TGTGCCAGCACCTTTGGGGGGAGGGGAACAGATACGCAGTATTTT.